This T cell receptor beta chain was observed in a study of blood T cell repertoires in COVID-19. As for the study in general: The origin of the acute and convalescent COVID-19 samples was the United States, Italy and Spain. Sample material is recorded as cDNA or gDNA derived from T cells, B-cell-depleted T cells, or PBMCs.

In Seattle, patients joined the study during active infection and were tracked longitudinally. The CDR3 has 16 amino acids. Germline V lookup: CDR1 MNHNS, CDR2 SASEGT. V lost 2 bases, J lost 3 bases, and 10 bases stayed unmatched. This clone was seen only once. In the original processing: Reference gene primer amplification gave estimated nucleated cell counts. Method: immunoSEQ multiplex PCR; TCRdb's copy keeps in-frame clones and lacks some. V, J and clone size derive from that table, while D and trimming were established from the DNA sequence. The sample lists about 220,000 clones, roughly 80% occurring once.

The chain links TRBV6-1 to TRBJ2-7; 7 bases fit TRBD2. The material sequenced was peripheral blood. The TCR originated in a woman in her 70s with COVID-19, enrolled during active disease. CDR3 nucleotide sequence: TGTGCCAGCAGTGAATCGGTGGGAGGGAACCTCTACGAGCAGTACTTC. Translated, it gives CASSESVGGNLYEQYF.